This is a list of T cell receptor beta chains from one sample in a study of PD-1 blockade in classical Hodgkin lymphoma. Assay used: immunoSEQ multiplex PCR; TCRdb lists only in-frame clones, some missing. This sample has tens of thousands of clones, with roughly 80% found just once. The sequenced sample was peripheral blood mononuclear cells (PBMCs), obtained before the second cycle of nivolumab. The receptor set was obtained from a human donor with classical Hodgkin lymphoma. CDR3s include the opening cysteine and the closing phenylalanine or tryptophan. The D gene is left open where the match is weak. Some rows have no size entry. The others give once, few or many, or a class for an expanded clone.

NA | TRBJ1-2 | TRBD1 | TRBV11-3 | TGTGCCAGCAGCTTACTGGGACAGGGGTCTTATGGCTACACCTTC | CASSLLGQGSYGYTF
once | TRBJ2-1 | NA | TRBV7-2 | TGTGCCAGCAGCTTTCGGCAGGGGGGATACAATGAGCAGTTCTTC | CASSFRQGGYNEQFF
NA | TRBJ1-5 | NA | TRBV6-1 | TGTGCCAGCAGTGAAGATATCGGGCAGAGCTATAGCAATCAGCCCCAGCATTTT | CASSEDIGQSYSNQPQHF
NA | TRBJ1-4 | NA | TRBV28 | TGTGCCAGCAGAACAGCAAATGAAAAACTGTTTTTT | CASRTANEKLFF
NA | TRBJ2-7 | NA | TRBV4-3 | TGCGCCAGCAGCCAAGATGTCTTTGCGGGCTCCTACGAGCAGTACTTC | CASSQDVFAGSYEQYF
NA | TRBJ1-1 | TRBD1 | TRBV11-2 | TGTGCCAGCAGCTTATACAGGGGTACTGAAGCTTTCTTT | CASSLYRGTEAFF
NA | TRBJ2-7 | NA | TRBV4-2 | TGTGCCAGCAGCCAAGGAGGACCGCTCGGCGAGCAGTACTTC | CASSQGGPLGEQYF
NA | TRBJ2-1 | NA | TRBV9 | TGTGCCAGCAGCGTAGCGGGGGTCAATGAGCAGTTCTTC | CASSVAGVNEQFF
NA | TRBJ2-5 | NA | TRBV7-7 | TGTGCTAGCAGCTCAGGGCAGGGGATTCAAGAGACCCAGTACTTC | CASSSGQGIQETQYF
NA | TRBJ1-4 | NA | TRBV7-9 | TGTGCCAGCAGCTTAGGGGTCGTCGTTGAAAAACTGTTTTTT | CASSLGVVVEKLFF
NA | TRBJ1-1 | TRBD1 | TRBV6-5 | TGTGCCAGCAGACGGGGACAGGGAAACACTGAAGCTTTCTTT | CASRRGQGNTEAFF
few | TRBJ2-2 | TRBD2 | TRBV27 | TGTGCCAGCAGTCTAGCGGGGGGGACCGGGGAGCTGTTTTTT | CASSLAGGTGELFF
once | TRBJ2-2 | TRBD2 | TRBV11-1 | TGTGCCAGCAGCATGCCGGGACTATTCACCGGGGAGCTGTTTTTT | CASSMPGLFTGELFF
NA | TRBJ1-4 | TRBD1 | TRBV5-8 | TGTGCCAGCAGCTTGGTCAGGGGGAGAACTAATGAAAAACTGTTTTTT | CASSLVRGRTNEKLFF
few | TRBJ2-1 | TRBD2 | TRBV6-4 | TGTGCCAGCAGCTTCCTAGCGGGGGGGATCAATGAGCAGTTCTTC | CASSFLAGGINEQFF
once | TRBJ2-7 | TRBD2 | TRBV2 | TGTGCCAGCGAAACTGGGGTTACTAGCGTAGCCTACGAGCAGTACTTC | CASETGVTSVAYEQYF
few | TRBJ2-3 | TRBD1 | TRBV5-4 | TGTGCCAGCAGCTTACATAGGGACAGAAGGACTACAGATACGCAGTATTTT | CASSLHRDRRTTDTQYF
NA | TRBJ1-6 | TRBD1 | TRBV5-5 | TGTGCCAGCAGCAGGGACAGGGGGAGAAATTCACCCCTCCACTTT | CASSRDRGRNSPLHF
NA | TRBJ1-1 | NA | TRBV5-4 | TGTGCCAGCAGCCAAGTCGGGCTGAACCTGAAAGCTTTCTTT | CASSQVGLNLKAFF
once | TRBJ2-3 | TRBD1 | TRBV7-6 | TGTGCCAGCAGCTTTTACAGGGGGCCAGATACGCAGTATTTT | CASSFYRGPDTQYF
NA | TRBJ2-5 | TRBD1 | TRBV7-2 | TGTGCCAGCAGCTTTGACAGGGGGCATGGAGAGACCCAGTACTTC | CASSFDRGHGETQYF
once | TRBJ1-5 | NA | TRBV9 | TGTGCCAGCAGCGTAGCCGGAAGGAGCAATCAGCCCCAGCATTTT | CASSVAGRSNQPQHF
NA | TRBJ2-3 | TRBD2 | TRBV19 | TGTGCCAGTAGTGCTAGCGGGGGGGCCATAGTAGATACGCAGTATTTT | CASSASGGAIVDTQYF
NA | TRBJ2-5 | TRBD2 | TRBV7-9 | TGTGCCAGCACCAGACTAGCGGGGGGGCAAGAGACCCAGTACTTC | CASTRLAGGQETQYF
few | TRBJ2-7 | NA | TRBV2 | TGTGCCAGCATCCGGGAAATTATCTCCTACGAGCAGTACTTC | CASIREIISYEQYF
once | TRBJ2-2 | NA | TRBV9 | TGTGCCAGCAGCGTAGCTACCCGGGTTGACACCGGGGAGCTGTTTTTT | CASSVATRVDTGELFF
NA | TRBJ2-1 | NA | TRBV27 | TGTGCCAGCAGACCTTGGGCAGGGGTTAACAATGAGCAGTTCTTC | CASRPWAGVNNEQFF
few | TRBJ2-4 | NA | TRBV2 | TGTGCCAGCAGTGTCGGTGACATTCAGTACTTC | CASSVGDIQYF
NA | TRBJ2-2 | NA | TRBV5-4 | TGTGCCAGCAGCCAAGATCTAGGCGACACCGGGGAGCTGTTTTTT | CASSQDLGDTGELFF
NA | TRBJ2-1 | NA | TRBV7-9 | TGTGCCAGCAGCAGATACAGGGATTCTGAGCAGTTCTTC | CASSRYRDSEQFF
NA | TRBJ1-2 | NA | TRBV5-4 | TGTGCCAGCAGCTTGGCCTTAGGTGCTAACTATGGCTACACCTTC | CASSLALGANYGYTF
NA | TRBJ2-7 | TRBD1 | TRBV9 | TGTGCCAGCAGCGAGGGACAGGTTGGGCGGTACGAGCAGTACTTC | CASSEGQVGRYEQYF
NA | TRBJ2-1 | TRBD2 | TRBV19 | TGTGCCAGTAGCTCACTAGCGGGGGGGCGGGAGCAGTTCTTC | CASSSLAGGREQFF
NA | TRBJ1-5 | NA | TRBV4-3 | TGCGCCAGCAGCCAAAGGGATGGACAGCCCCAGCATTTT | CASSQRDGQPQHF
NA | TRBJ2-3 | NA | TRBV4-1 | TGCGCCAGCAGCCAAACCGGGACCACAGATACGCAGTATTTT | CASSQTGTTDTQYF
NA | TRBJ1-1 | NA | TRBV30 | TGTGCCTGGAGTCGGCAGGGAAGGACTGAAGCTTTCTTT | CAWSRQGRTEAFF
NA | TRBJ2-7 | TRBD1 | TRBV6-6 | TGTGCCAGCAAGGGCGACAGGGGGTACTACGAGCAGTACTTC | CASKGDRGYYEQYF
NA | TRBJ2-3 | TRBD2 | TRBV5-1 | TGCGCCAGCAGCTTAGGATCGAGCGGGGGCCTTTCCACAGATACGCAGTATTTT | CASSLGSSGGLSTDTQYF
NA | TRBJ1-1 | NA | TRBV5-5 | TGTGCCAGCAGCAGACGAGACACTGAAGCTTTCTTT | CASSRRDTEAFF
NA | TRBJ2-5 | NA | TRBV5-6 | TGTGCCAGCAGCTTGGGGGGTCTCCAAGAGACCCAGTACTTC | CASSLGGLQETQYF
NA | TRBJ1-4 | NA | TRBV25-1 | TGTGCCAGCAGTGAGTACATTTCCAGGGGTGAAAAACTGTTTTTT | CASSEYISRGEKLFF
few | TRBJ1-2 | NA | TRBV6-1 | TGTGCCAGCAGTGAAATCCTTGGGATTACAGATGGCTACACCTTC | CASSEILGITDGYTF
NA | TRBJ1-6 | TRBD1 | TRBV5-4 | TGTGCCAGCAGCGGGCCGACCGGGACAGGGGATTCACCCCTCCACTTT | CASSGPTGTGDSPLHF
NA | TRBJ2-3 | TRBD1 | TRBV11-3 | TGTGCCAGCAGCCCCCGAACAGGGGGTTTGGGGGATACGCAGTATTTT | CASSPRTGGLGDTQYF
once | TRBJ1-2 | TRBD1 | TRBV10-3 | TGTGCCATCAGTGAGTTTCTTCCGGGACAGGGGTCCTATGGCTGCACCTTC | CAISEFLPGQGSYGCTF
once | TRBJ2-7 | NA | TRBV4-1 | TGCGCCAGCAGCCAAGATCTCAGCACGGGCTTTTACGAGCAGTACTTC | CASSQDLSTGFYEQYF
NA | TRBJ1-6 | NA | TRBV5-1 | TGCGCCAGCAGCTTTGAGGGGCTAGGTTCACCCCTCCACTTT | CASSFEGLGSPLHF
NA | TRBJ1-5 | TRBD1 | TRBV4-2 | TGTGCCAGCAGCCAAGGACAGGGGAGTAGTCAGCCCCAGCATTTT | CASSQGQGSSQPQHF
NA | TRBJ2-7 | NA | TRBV4-3 | TGCGCCAGCAGCCAAGACGGACTGAGTTACGAGCAGTACTTC | CASSQDGLSYEQYF
once | TRBJ1-1 | TRBD1 | TRBV30 | TGTGCCTGGACCGACACGACAGGGGAGGTCACTGAAGCTTTCTTT | CAWTDTTGEVTEAFF